This T cell receptor (beta chain) was identified during a study of blood T cells in healthy people across ages. The V gene's germline CDR1 is SGHDT and CDR2 YYEEEE. This CDR3 spans 14 amino acids. The V end lost 1 base, the J end lost 13 bases, and 15 bases lay between the germline ends. A second PCR, run for roughly 7 to 12 cycles, used a sample-barcoded 5' primer plus a J-beta primer mix. TCRdb fed the 5' RACE reads into MiXCR, producing one record per CDR3 protein. Of roughly 650,000 distinct CDR3 sequences in the sample, 32% were seen once. The sequence derives from a woman aged 80 or over in good health. The V call is TRBV5-6, the J call TRBJ1-6; no definite D call. The specimen sequenced was blood. In DNA form, the CDR3 reads TGTGCCAGCAGCTTGAGCAGGATCGAGTCTCCCCTCCACTTT. Amino acids: CASSLSRIESPLHF.